Below, 26 T cell receptor beta chains from the same sample are listed, as sequenced in a study of T-cell memory formation after mild COVID-19. From the 5' RACE reads, TCRdb called clonotypes with MiXCR, one entry per CDR3 protein. The profile shows around 82,000 distinct CDR3 sequences, about 13% of them singletons. Sequenced input: PBMCs or a T cell subset sorted from them (not recorded which). Source of these receptors: a man aged 18 to 29 who had mild COVID-19 (a few samples of this study predate the infection). Cell type and time point are not known.

This clonotype was detected many times. This sequence joins TRBV5-1 and TRBJ2-5; TRBD1 matches at 7 bases. V was clipped by 4 bases and J by 3 bases; unmatched bases: 3. CDR3 length: 13 residues. Looked up from germline, CDR1 is SGHRS and CDR2 is YFSETQ. CDR3 protein: CASSGDREETQYF. DNA of the CDR3: TGCGCCAGCAGCGGTGACAGGGAAGAGACCCAGTACTTC.

This clonotype was counted between two and nine times. The chain carries TRBV4-3 and TRBJ1-1; TRBD1 agrees at 9 bases. J was trimmed by 7 bases and V by 4 bases; bases with no gene match: 7. Germline V gene data show CDR1 as LGHNA and CDR2 as YSLEER. The CDR3 consists of 14 residues. The CDR3 bases are TGCGCCAGCAGCCTGCACAGGGGGCAGAGTGAAGCTTTCTTT. It encodes CASSLHRGQSEAFF.

The chain joins TRBV12-3 or TRBV12-4 to TRBJ1-4; maybe TRBD1 (6 bases). The CDR3 has 13 amino acids. Trimming pared 6 bases from V and 5 bases from J, leaving 10 bases between. CDR3 residues: CASRSQGNEKLFF. In DNA form, the CDR3 reads TGTGCCAGCAGGAGTCAGGGGAATGAAAAACTGTTTTTT.

This clonotype was seen more than once but under ten times. This sequence joins TRBV3-1 and TRBJ2-1; TRBD1 matches 9 bases. CDR3 size: 15 residues. In germline, CDR1 is LGHDT, CDR2 YNNKEL (reference sequence). With V trimmed by 4 bases and J by 4 bases, 5 bases remained unmatched. CDR3 in amino acids: CASSPMGQGYNEQFF. DNA for the CDR3: TGTGCCAGCAGCCCTATGGGACAGGGATACAATGAGCAGTTCTTC.

In DNA, the CDR3 is TGTGCCAGCAGTTACGGGGGCAGATTGGGAGAGCAGTACTTC. Its translation: CASSYGGRLGEQYF. The chain couples TRBV6-5 to TRBJ2-7; weak D call: TRBD1 (6 bases). This CDR3 is built from 14 residues. The germline V gene has CDR1 MNHEY and CDR2 SVGAGI. Trimming stripped 2 bases from V and 7 bases from J, with 15 bases between.

The genes are TRBV27 and TRBJ2-1; D is unclear. V lost 5 bases, J lost 3 bases, and 11 bases lay in between. Germline V CDR1 and CDR2: MNHEY, SMNVEV (reference sequence). The CDR3 contains 14 residues. The CDR3 nucleotides read TGTGCCAGCAGTGATCAGCAGATCTACAATGAGCAGTTCTTC. Its protein product is CASSDQQIYNEQFF.

This clonotype has just a few counts. The gene calls are TRBV7-6 and TRBJ2-2; a possible D gene is TRBD1 (6 bases). The CDR3 has 12 residues. Germline V lookup: CDR1 SGHVS, CDR2 FNYEAQ. The V end was cut by 7 bases, the J end by 4 bases, with 7 bases between. CDR3 in amino acids: CASMGATGELFF. The CDR3, as DNA: TGTGCCAGCATGGGGGCCACCGGGGAGCTGTTTTTT.

V gene TRBV12-3 or TRBV12-4 combines with J gene TRBJ2-1; the D is unclear. This CDR3 spans 15 amino acids. V lost 3 bases, J lost 3 bases, and 12 bases lay in between. Written as DNA, the CDR3 is TGTGCCAGCAGTTTCCCGGAAAGAGGCTACAATGAGCAGTTCTTC. Its translation: CASSFPERGYNEQFF.

This clonotype has only a few counts. The rearrangement links TRBV14 to TRBJ2-3; D assignment may be TRBD1 or TRBD2 (5 bases each). This CDR3 spans 15 amino acids. Germline CDR1 is SGHDN and CDR2 is FVKESK. With 0 bases removed from V and 2 bases from J, the gap between germline ends came to 9 bases. CDR3 in DNA: TGTGCCAGCAGCCAAGAGGGGGTCCCCACAGATACGCAGTATTTT. It yields the protein CASSQEGVPTDTQYF.

By sample share, this clonotype is medium-sized. The chain has TRBV3-1 and TRBJ2-5, with D possibly being TRBD2 (6 bases). The CDR3 has 17 residues. V was clipped by 1 base and J by 2 bases, with 17 bases between them. Germline CDR1 reads LGHDT; CDR2 reads YNNKEL (reference sequence). The CDR3 bases are TGTGCCAGCAGCCAAGTAGTGATAGCGGTGTCACAAGAGACCCAGTACTTC. This gives the protein CASSQVVIAVSQETQYF.

There are a few counts of this clonotype. The V call is TRBV7-2, the J call TRBJ1-1; a possible D gene is TRBD1 (5 bases). V gave up 1 base and J gave up 7 bases, with 10 bases separating them. The CDR3 loop spans 13 amino acids. The germline CDR1 and CDR2 sequences are SGHTA and FQGNSA. CDR3 DNA sequence: TGTGCCAGCAGCTTAGGGGGGAAGGGTGAAGCTTTCTTT. Translation: CASSLGGKGEAFF.

V is TRBV11-2 and J is TRBJ2-3, with 11 bases that match TRBD2. Unmatched junction bases numbered 5, after V lost 3 bases and J lost 0 bases. The CDR3 loop spans 17 amino acids. The germline CDR1 and CDR2 sequences are SGHAT and FQNNGV. Written as DNA, the CDR3 is TGTGCCAGCAGCTTCCTAGCGGGGGGCTCTAGCACAGATACGCAGTATTTT. It yields the protein CASSFLAGGSSTDTQYF.

The rearrangement links TRBV29-1 to TRBJ2-3; D is unresolved. Germline V gene data show CDR1 as SQVTM and CDR2 as ANQGSEA. The CDR3 covers 14 residues. Trimming cost V 5 bases and J 2 bases, with 14 bases left between them. The CDR3 bases are TGCAGCGTTAGGCCCCCGTCGGACACAGATACGCAGTATTTT. The encoded protein is CSVRPPSDTDTQYF.

This chain connects TRBV18 to TRBJ1-5; no clear D. The germline CDR1 and CDR2 sequences are KGHSH and LQKENI. Trimming stripped 3 bases from V and 2 bases from J, with 14 bases between. The CDR3 contains 16 residues. The CDR3 DNA reads TGTGCCAGCTCACCGGAGGGCCCATGGGGCAATCAGCCCCAGCATTTT. Protein sequence: CASSPEGPWGNQPQHF.

This clonotype has only a few counts. V and J are TRBV20-1 and TRBJ2-5; 8 positions match TRBD2. The CDR3 is made up of 15 amino acids. With 5 bases clipped from V and 4 bases from J, the junction kept 12 bases outside the gene matches. Per germline, CDR1 DFQATT and CDR2 SNEGSKA (reference sequence). The CDR3 region is CSAGNVGLAPETQYF. The CDR3 DNA reads as TGCAGTGCTGGTAACGTCGGACTAGCCCCAGAGACCCAGTACTTC.

There are many counts of this clonotype. The chain couples TRBV7-6 to TRBJ1-1; D unresolved. CDR3 size: 14 residues. V lost 5 bases to trimming and J lost 4 bases, with 14 bases between them. Germline V CDR1 and CDR2: SGHVS, FNYEAQ. The CDR3 bases are TGTGCCAGCAGCATCGGAGCTCCAGGCACTGAAGCTTTCTTT. Translated: CASSIGAPGTEAFF.

J is TRBJ2-3 and V is TRBV9; D gene unclear. The CDR3 extends over 15 amino acids. V was clipped by 2 bases and J by 3 bases, with 13 bases between them. The germline V gene encodes CDR1 SGDLS and CDR2 YYNGEE. This CDR3 is CASSVERRITDTQYF. The CDR3 coding sequence is TGTGCCAGCAGCGTCGAAAGGCGGATTACAGATACGCAGTATTTT.

This clonotype was recorded a few times. The CDR3 coding sequence is TGCAGCGCCCCATCGGGGAATGGCTACACCTTC. It specifies CSAPSGNGYTF. The chain has TRBV29-1 and TRBJ1-2; D is uncertain. The CDR3 spans 11 residues. CDR1 and CDR2 (germline): SQVTM, ANQGSEA. Trimming took off 7 bases at V and 6 bases at J, with 12 bases between the two ends.

The V call is TRBV5-5, the J call TRBJ2-7; D remains unclear. The V and J ends lost 1 base and 3 bases respectively, with 11 bases between them. The CDR3 is made up of 14 amino acids. The germline V gene has CDR1 SGHKS and CDR2 YYEKEE (reference sequence). CDR3 residues: CASSLYAAYYEQYV. The CDR3 coding sequence is TGTGCCAGCAGCTTGTATGCGGCGTACTACGAGCAGTACGTC.

This rearrangement joins TRBV4-1 to TRBJ2-5; 11 nucleotides line up with TRBD2. In germline, CDR1 is MGHRA, CDR2 YSYEKL. The CDR3 runs 17 residues. V lost 0 bases to trimming and J lost 3 bases; unmatched junction nucleotides: 6. CDR3 sequence: CASSQEASGGLEETQYF. CDR3 in DNA: TGCGCCAGCAGCCAAGAAGCTAGCGGGGGGCTGGAAGAGACCCAGTACTTC.

This clonotype was detected only a few times. The V and J genes are TRBV6-5 and TRBJ2-7; 8 bases map to TRBD1. Trimming at V came to 5 bases and at J to 2 bases, leaving 8 bases not matched to a gene. The length of the CDR3 is 15 residues. CDR1 is MNHEY, CDR2 SVGAGI, per germline. CDR3 in amino acids: CASSQNRGYTYEQYF. The CDR3 DNA sequence: TGTGCCAGCAGTCAAAACAGGGGGTATACCTACGAGCAGTACTTC.

This chain uses TRBV12-3 or TRBV12-4 with TRBJ2-3; 13 bases align to TRBD2. The CDR3 spans 15 residues. With V trimmed by 6 bases and J by 3 bases, 3 bases remained unmatched. CDR3 sequence reads: CASSGLAGVTDTQYF. Here the CDR3 DNA reads TGTGCCAGCAGCGGACTAGCGGGGGTTACAGATACGCAGTATTTT.

The chain employs TRBV5-6 and TRBJ2-3; TRBD2 is a possible D gene (7 bases). V was pared by 5 bases and J by 5 bases, with 18 bases between. The germline CDR1 and CDR2 sequences are SGHDT and YYEEEE. The CDR3 has 15 residues. This CDR3 is CASRSWGGAQDTQYF. The CDR3 nucleotides are TGTGCCAGCAGATCCTGGGGGGGGGCCCAAGATACGCAGTATTTT.

The rearrangement joins TRBV6-6 to TRBJ2-3; no clear D gene. In germline, CDR1 is MNHNY, CDR2 SVGAGI (reference sequence). The V gene lost 6 bases and the J gene lost 15 bases, with 19 bases spanning the gap. The CDR3 has 12 amino acids. CDR3 in DNA: TGTGCCAGCAGCAACCTTATGCGGTACATTTATTTT. The encoded protein is CASSNLMRYIYF.

This clonotype was found many times. The chain employs TRBV7-6 and TRBJ1-2; 7 nucleotides match TRBD1. Germline CDR1 and CDR2: SGHVS and FNYEAQ. This CDR3 spans 13 amino acids. V shed 2 bases and J 8 bases; nucleotides not matched to a gene: 5. The CDR3 coding sequence is TGTGCCAGCAGCTTATCCACAGGGGACGGCTACACCTTC. Amino acid sequence: CASSLSTGDGYTF.

This clonotype appeared a few times. The chain carries TRBV12-3 or TRBV12-4 and TRBJ2-3; 9 bases line up with TRBD2. V lost 5 bases, J lost 0 bases, and 9 bases stayed unmatched. CDR3 length: 17 residues. CDR3 region: CASSQAGGLYSTDTQYF. CDR3 nucleotides: TGTGCCAGCAGTCAAGCGGGGGGCCTCTATAGCACAGATACGCAGTATTTT.